This TCR beta chain is drawn from a study of T cells in Graves' hyperthyroidism and ophthalmopathy. In germline, CDR1 is MGHRA, CDR2 YSYEKL. V lost 9 bases and J lost 0, with 13 bases in between. The CDR3 sequence is 14 residues long. Authors of the study amplified TCR beta CDR3 regions from RNA transcripts. During a first-round RT-PCR of the TCR CDR3, the HTBI primer set was used. MiXCR, run by TCRdb on the multiplex PCR reads, gives a single entry per CDR3 protein. The sample carries approximately 690,000 distinct CDR3 sequences, about 14% recorded once. This clonotype was observed a few times. The specimen sequenced was blood. The chain has TRBV4-1 and TRBJ2-3; tentatively, D is TRBD1 or TRBD2 (5 bases each). The clonotype comes from a woman aged 45 to 65 with Graves' ophthalmopathy. The CDR3: CASALGDSTDTQYF. As DNA, the CDR3 is TGCGCCAGTGCGTTGGGGGACAGCACAGATACGCAGTATTTT.